These T cell receptor beta chains were read from a single sample in a study of control samples from healthy donors and cancer patients. Clones were sequenced by immunoSEQ multiplex PCR, and TCRdb holds only the in-frame ones, with some missing. This sample has 150,000 to 160,000 clones, with 85% to 95% found just once. The specimen was blood. These receptors all come from a man aged 45-65 years in good health. Each CDR3 is given with its conserved first and last residue. The D gene is left open where the match is weak. The size field is filled for only some rows; it gives once, few, many or a size class.

D gene: TRBD1
V gene: TRBV18
J gene: TRBJ1-1
clone size: NA
CDR3 protein: CAGRGTGRNTEAFF
CDR3 DNA: TGTGCCGGCCGGGGGACAGGGAGAAACACTGAAGCTTTCTTT

D gene: NA
V gene: TRBV5-4
J gene: TRBJ2-3
clone size: NA
CDR3 protein: CASSLGRATDTQYF
CDR3 DNA: TGTGCCAGCAGCTTGGGAAGGGCTACAGATACGCAGTATTTT

D gene: NA
V gene: TRBV11-3
J gene: TRBJ2-1
clone size: NA
CDR3 protein: CASSLGRSEQFF
CDR3 DNA: TGTGCCAGCAGCTTAGGCCGGAGTGAGCAGTTCTTC

D gene: NA
V gene: TRBV7-8
J gene: TRBJ1-5
clone size: NA
CDR3 protein: CASSLKDLTPQPQHF
CDR3 DNA: TGTGCCAGCAGCTTAAAAGACCTGACACCCCAGCCCCAGCATTTT

D gene: NA
V gene: TRBV15
J gene: TRBJ1-6
clone size: NA
CDR3 protein: CATSRDRQDYSPLHF
CDR3 DNA: TGTGCCACCAGCAGAGATCGGCAGGACTATTCACCCCTCCACTTT

D gene: NA
V gene: TRBV5-1
J gene: TRBJ1-2
clone size: NA
CDR3 protein: CASSLEGAGGYTF
CDR3 DNA: TGCGCCAGCAGCTTGGAAGGCGCCGGGGGCTACACCTTC

D gene: TRBD1
V gene: TRBV19
J gene: TRBJ2-5
clone size: once
CDR3 protein: CASSNPGQGETQYF
CDR3 DNA: TGTGCCAGTAGTAACCCGGGACAGGGTGAGACCCAGTACTTC

D gene: NA
V gene: TRBV10-2
J gene: TRBJ2-5
clone size: NA
CDR3 protein: CASRGAPETQYF
CDR3 DNA: TGCGCCAGCAGAGGGGCACCGGAGACCCAGTACTTC

D gene: TRBD1
V gene: TRBV6-5
J gene: TRBJ1-1
clone size: once
CDR3 protein: CASSHRGIGTEAFF
CDR3 DNA: TGTGCCAGCAGTCACAGGGGAATAGGGACTGAAGCTTTCTTT

D gene: TRBD2
V gene: TRBV7-3
J gene: TRBJ2-3
clone size: NA
CDR3 protein: CASSFTTPTSGRDTQYF
CDR3 DNA: TGTGCCAGCAGCTTTACTACCCCGACTAGCGGGAGGGATACGCAGTATTTT

D gene: NA
V gene: TRBV7-2
J gene: TRBJ1-1
clone size: NA
CDR3 protein: CASSTRRGGQNTEAFF
CDR3 DNA: TGTGCCAGCAGCACCAGGAGGGGGGGGCAGAACACTGAAGCTTTCTTT

D gene: NA
V gene: TRBV4-1
J gene: TRBJ2-2
clone size: NA
CDR3 protein: CVSSHATPGELFF
CDR3 DNA: TGCGTCAGCAGCCACGCTACCCCCGGGGAGCTGTTTTTT

D gene: TRBD1
V gene: TRBV18
J gene: TRBJ1-5
clone size: few
CDR3 protein: CASSMTGGDQPQHF
CDR3 DNA: TGTGCCAGCTCAATGACAGGGGGAGACCAGCCCCAGCATTTT

D gene: NA
V gene: TRBV5-1
J gene: TRBJ1-4
clone size: NA
CDR3 protein: CASSLTGRNEKLFF
CDR3 DNA: TGCGCCAGCAGCTTGACAGGAAGAAATGAAAAACTGTTTTTT

D gene: TRBD1
V gene: TRBV5-1
J gene: TRBJ2-3
clone size: NA
CDR3 protein: CASSRGQGTDTQYF
CDR3 DNA: TGCGCCAGCAGCCGCGGACAGGGTACAGATACGCAGTATTTT

D gene: NA
V gene: TRBV7-2
J gene: TRBJ2-5
clone size: NA
CDR3 protein: CASSLGLQETQYF
CDR3 DNA: TGTGCCAGCAGCTTAGGGCTCCAAGAGACCCAGTACTTC

D gene: TRBD1
V gene: TRBV5-1
J gene: TRBJ1-1
clone size: NA
CDR3 protein: CASSSTGRGAFF
CDR3 DNA: TGCGCCAGCAGCTCGACAGGGAGAGGAGCTTTCTTT

D gene: NA
V gene: TRBV7-8
J gene: TRBJ1-2
clone size: NA
CDR3 protein: CASSLVTINYGYTF
CDR3 DNA: TGTGCCAGCAGCTTAGTCACCATTAACTATGGCTACACCTTC

D gene: NA
V gene: TRBV27
J gene: TRBJ2-3
clone size: once
CDR3 protein: CASSRHTDTQYF
CDR3 DNA: TGTGCCAGCAGCCGTCACACAGATACGCAGTATTTT

D gene: NA
V gene: TRBV5-5
J gene: TRBJ2-1
clone size: NA
CDR3 protein: CASSLDRGTSSYNEQFF
CDR3 DNA: TGTGCCAGCAGCTTGGACAGGGGGACTAGCTCCTACAATGAGCAGTTCTTC

D gene: NA
V gene: TRBV5-1
J gene: TRBJ2-3
clone size: NA
CDR3 protein: CASSLYPLKSTDTQYF
CDR3 DNA: TGCGCCAGCAGCTTGTACCCGCTCAAAAGCACAGATACGCAGTATTTT

D gene: NA
V gene: TRBV6-5
J gene: TRBJ1-4
clone size: NA
CDR3 protein: CASSYAGEKLFF
CDR3 DNA: TGTGCCAGCAGTTACGCAGGAGAAAAACTGTTTTTT

D gene: NA
V gene: TRBV7-2
J gene: TRBJ2-4
clone size: NA
CDR3 protein: CASSPGGSLAKNIQYF
CDR3 DNA: TGTGCCAGCAGCCCCGGCGGATCGTTAGCCAAAAACATTCAGTACTTC

D gene: NA
V gene: TRBV5-1
J gene: TRBJ2-7
clone size: NA
CDR3 protein: CASSLVGEDYEQYF
CDR3 DNA: TGCGCCAGCAGCTTGGTGGGAGAGGACTACGAGCAGTACTTC

D gene: TRBD1
V gene: TRBV28
J gene: TRBJ1-5
clone size: NA
CDR3 protein: CASIRFRDRAYSNQPQHF
CDR3 DNA: TGTGCCAGCATTCGCTTCCGGGACAGGGCCTATAGCAATCAGCCCCAGCATTTT

D gene: TRBD2
V gene: TRBV3-1/TRBV3-2
J gene: TRBJ2-1
clone size: NA
CDR3 protein: CASSSRLADSYNEQFF
CDR3 DNA: TGTGCCAGCAGCTCCCGACTAGCGGATTCCTACAATGAGCAGTTCTTC

D gene: TRBD1
V gene: TRBV4-1
J gene: TRBJ2-7
clone size: NA
CDR3 protein: CASSQFRQGASEQYF
CDR3 DNA: TGCGCCAGCAGCCAATTTCGACAGGGGGCGAGTGAGCAGTACTTC

D gene: TRBD2
V gene: TRBV30
J gene: TRBJ2-7
clone size: NA
CDR3 protein: CAWSGELSGRTYEQYF
CDR3 DNA: TGTGCCTGGAGTGGGGAACTTAGCGGGAGAACCTACGAGCAGTACTTC

D gene: NA
V gene: TRBV24-1
J gene: TRBJ1-1
clone size: NA
CDR3 protein: CATSARTDNTEAFF
CDR3 DNA: TGTGCCACCAGTGCTCGGACGGACAACACTGAAGCTTTCTTT

D gene: NA
V gene: TRBV30
J gene: TRBJ1-2
clone size: NA
CDR3 protein: CAWNGRTNYGYTF
CDR3 DNA: TGTGCCTGGAACGGCCGAACTAACTATGGCTACACCTTC

D gene: NA
V gene: TRBV6-5
J gene: TRBJ2-3
clone size: NA
CDR3 protein: CASSSLGVSTDTQYF
CDR3 DNA: TGTGCCAGCAGTTCCTTGGGGGTTAGCACAGATACGCAGTATTTT

D gene: TRBD1
V gene: TRBV18
J gene: TRBJ1-2
clone size: NA
CDR3 protein: CASSRDRDGYTF
CDR3 DNA: TGTGCCAGCTCACGGGACAGGGATGGCTACACCTTC

D gene: TRBD2
V gene: TRBV4-1
J gene: TRBJ2-7
clone size: NA
CDR3 protein: CASSHQRLAGGMYEQYF
CDR3 DNA: TGCGCCAGCAGCCACCAAAGACTAGCGGGAGGGATGTACGAGCAGTACTTC

D gene: NA
V gene: TRBV6-5
J gene: TRBJ1-2
clone size: NA
CDR3 protein: CASTPREHYGYTF
CDR3 DNA: TGTGCCAGCACCCCGAGAGAGCACTATGGCTACACCTTC

D gene: NA
V gene: TRBV29-1
J gene: TRBJ1-4
clone size: NA
CDR3 protein: CSVEVPGGGTNEKLFF
CDR3 DNA: TGCAGCGTTGAAGTACCCGGTGGGGGAACTAATGAAAAACTGTTTTTT

D gene: TRBD2
V gene: TRBV29-1
J gene: TRBJ2-7
clone size: NA
CDR3 protein: CSVVAWASGRNEQYF
CDR3 DNA: TGCAGCGTTGTCGCCTGGGCTAGCGGGAGAAACGAGCAGTACTTC

D gene: NA
V gene: TRBV6-5
J gene: TRBJ2-7
clone size: NA
CDR3 protein: CASSLVRGSYEQYF
CDR3 DNA: TGTGCCAGCAGTTTGGTGAGGGGCTCCTACGAGCAGTACTTC

D gene: NA
V gene: TRBV19
J gene: TRBJ2-7
clone size: NA
CDR3 protein: CASNGKGSYEQYF
CDR3 DNA: TGTGCCAGTAATGGGAAGGGCTCCTACGAGCAGTACTTC

D gene: TRBD2
V gene: TRBV29-1
J gene: TRBJ2-7
clone size: NA
CDR3 protein: CSVVAGGGSYEQYF
CDR3 DNA: TGCAGCGTGGTCGCTGGCGGGGGGTCCTACGAGCAGTACTTC

D gene: TRBD1
V gene: TRBV27
J gene: TRBJ2-3
clone size: once
CDR3 protein: CASSSWTGMTDTQYF
CDR3 DNA: TGTGCCAGCAGTTCTTGGACAGGGATGACAGATACGCAGTATTTT

D gene: NA
V gene: TRBV10-1
J gene: TRBJ2-2
clone size: NA
CDR3 protein: CASSTGRVDGELFF
CDR3 DNA: TGCGCCAGCAGCACGGGGCGAGTCGACGGGGAGCTGTTTTTT

D gene: NA
V gene: TRBV7-9
J gene: TRBJ1-2
clone size: NA
CDR3 protein: CASSSTSNYGYTF
CDR3 DNA: TGTGCCAGCAGCTCGACATCCAACTATGGCTACACCTTC

D gene: TRBD1
V gene: TRBV6-6
J gene: TRBJ1-5
clone size: NA
CDR3 protein: CATQGGTSNQPQHF
CDR3 DNA: TGTGCCACCCAGGGGGGGACTAGCAATCAGCCCCAGCATTTT

D gene: NA
V gene: TRBV6-5
J gene: TRBJ1-4
clone size: NA
CDR3 protein: CASSYSRVLNEKLFF
CDR3 DNA: TGTGCCAGCAGTTACAGCCGGGTGCTTAATGAAAAACTGTTTTTT

D gene: TRBD1
V gene: TRBV6-1
J gene: TRBJ2-7
clone size: NA
CDR3 protein: CASSETPGQAYEQYF
CDR3 DNA: TGTGCCAGCAGTGAGACCCCAGGACAGGCCTACGAGCAGTACTTC

D gene: NA
V gene: TRBV11-3
J gene: TRBJ2-1
clone size: NA
CDR3 protein: CASSLGTSPYNEQFF
CDR3 DNA: TGTGCCAGCAGCTTAGGGACTTCGCCCTACAATGAGCAGTTCTTC